This entry lists 23 T cell receptor beta chains sequenced from one sample in a study of human T cells and chemical hapten exposure. TCRdb itself ran the RACE reads through MiXCR, one entry per CDR3 protein. The sample includes under 90,000 distinct CDR3 sequences, approximately 9.9% seen only once; the top ten take around 4%. The time point: pre-sensitization, week 0. Treatment given: therapeutic diphenylcyclopropenone sensitization with weekly scalp DPC. The specimen was whole blood, collected in connection with sensitization to the hapten diphenylcyclopropenone (DPC). The receptor source for this set is a woman in her thirties or forties with alopecia areata. Some clones in this sample may be carry-over from other donors' samples.

This clonotype appeared a few times. The genes are TRBV4-3 and TRBJ1-4; weak D call: TRBD1 (6 bases). The germline V and J ends were trimmed by 1 base and 8 bases, with 23 bases remaining between them. CDR1 LGHNA and CDR2 YSLEER come from the germline V gene. The CDR3 runs 18 residues. The CDR3 region has the DNA TGCGCCAGCAGCCAAGTGAGGCAGGGGTTTCGGTCTGAAGAAAAACTGTTTTTT. This encodes CASSQVRQGFRSEEKLFF.

This clonotype has ten or more counts. The chain carries TRBV19 and TRBJ2-5; TRBD1 matches at 8 bases. Germline trimming cut 6 bases from V and 5 bases from J; bases unmatched to any gene: 8. Germline CDR1 and CDR2: LNHDA and SQIVND (reference sequence). The CDR3 runs 14 residues. The CDR3 nucleotides are TGTGCCAGTAGCGGACAGGGCGTCTTGGAGACCCAGTACTTC. Translating it yields CASSGQGVLETQYF.

At least ten counts were recorded for this clonotype. The rearrangement links TRBV11-2 to TRBJ1-1; no firm D call. The CDR3 contains 13 residues. V lost 3 bases, J lost 4 bases, and 9 bases lay in between. The germline gives CDR1 SGHAT, CDR2 FQNNGV. CDR3 DNA sequence: TGTGCCAGCAGCTTTTCACGGATCACTGAAGCTTTCTTT. Its translation is CASSFSRITEAFF.

The chain employs TRBV9 and TRBJ2-7; 7 nucleotides align to TRBD1. The germline CDR1 and CDR2 sequences are SGDLS and YYNGEE. CDR3 length equals 14 residues. After removal of 3 bases from V and 7 bases from J, the junction contained 10 bases not matched to a gene. The CDR3 DNA reads TGTGCCAGCAGCGCCGAAACAGGGGTTGAGGAGCAGTACTTC. Translating gives CASSAETGVEEQYF.

Many counts were recorded for this clonotype. V and J are TRBV2 and TRBJ2-3; D remains ambiguous. Trimming took 5 bases from V and 4 from J, leaving 7 bases between them. Per germline, CDR1 SNHLY and CDR2 FYNNEI. The length of the CDR3 is 12 residues. The CDR3 spells CASSTGPDTQYF. CDR3 nucleotide sequence: TGTGCCAGCAGTACCGGGCCAGATACGCAGTATTTT.

In this sample, this clonotype turned up many times. V usage is TRBV12-3 or TRBV12-4 and J usage is TRBJ1-2; possibly TRBD1 for D (6 bases). This CDR3 comprises 15 residues. V shed 7 bases and J shed 1 base, with 16 bases lying between them. CDR3 in DNA: TGTGCCAGCACCCTGGGGGCGACGAGTAACTATGGCTACACCTTC. This gives the protein CASTLGATSNYGYTF.

This clonotype was observed at least ten times. V gene TRBV7-9 combines with J gene TRBJ1-3; TRBD1 agrees at 8 bases. Per the germline V gene, CDR1 is SEHNR and CDR2 is FQNEAQ (reference sequence). This CDR3 has 17 amino acids. Trimming removed 2 bases from V and 4 bases from J; junction bases left unmatched: 10. This chain's CDR3 is CASSLLGGTGGGNTIYF. The CDR3 nucleotides read TGTGCCAGCAGCTTATTAGGTGGGACAGGAGGCGGAAACACCATATATTTT.

The V and J genes are TRBV20-1 and TRBJ2-1, with 11 bases that match TRBD2. V was clipped by 0 bases and J by 1 base; unmatched bases: 2. The CDR3 loop spans 16 amino acids. Germline CDR1 DFQATT, CDR2 SNEGSKA (reference sequence). CDR3: CSARDASGGSYNEQFF. The CDR3 coding sequence is TGCAGTGCTAGAGATGCTAGCGGGGGGTCCTACAATGAGCAGTTCTTC.

The J gene is TRBJ2-4, the V gene TRBV7-2; D is undetermined. V shed 2 bases and J shed 0 bases, with 5 bases lying between them. CDR3 size: 14 residues. Germline assignment: CDR1 SGHTA and CDR2 FQGNSA. The CDR3 DNA reads TGTGCCAGCAGCTTATCCCAAGCCAAAAACATTCAGTACTTC. The encoded protein is CASSLSQAKNIQYF.

This sequence joins TRBV5-4 and TRBJ2-3; 10 positions agree with TRBD2. Germline V gene lookup returns CDR1 SGHNT and CDR2 YYREEE (reference sequence). This CDR3 is built from 16 residues. Trimming cost V 5 bases and J 2 bases; bases outside gene matches: 8. The CDR3 region has the DNA TGTGCCAGCAGGGGTATAAGCGGGGGGGTCACAGATACGCAGTATTTT. Translating it yields CASRGISGGVTDTQYF.

Only a few counts were recorded for this clonotype. The chain joins TRBV5-1 to TRBJ1-4; tentatively, D is TRBD1 (5 bases). CDR3 length: 14 amino acids. V lost 4 bases to trimming and J lost 6 bases, with 13 bases between them. Germline CDR1 is SGHRS and CDR2 is YFSETQ. CDR3: CASSPGPGDEKLFF. In nucleotides, the CDR3 is TGCGCCAGCAGCCCGGGACCTGGGGATGAAAAACTGTTTTTT.

This clonotype was detected many times. The rearrangement links TRBV7-9 to TRBJ2-5, with 8 bases lining up with TRBD2. After removal of 5 bases from V and 1 base from J, the junction contained 6 bases not matched to a gene. Per germline, CDR1 SEHNR and CDR2 FQNEAQ (reference sequence). The CDR3 contains 15 residues. The CDR3 coding sequence is TGTGCCAGCAGCCCCAGCGGGGGTGTCCAAGAGACCCAGTACTTC. Translating it yields CASSPSGGVQETQYF.

This clonotype was counted a few times. The chain recombines TRBV11-1 with TRBJ2-1, with D perhaps assigned TRBD1 or TRBD2 (5 bases each). The CDR3 loop spans 15 amino acids. The V gene's germline CDR1 is SGHAT and CDR2 FQDESV (reference sequence). V lost 5 bases, J lost 0 bases, and 11 bases lay in between. The CDR3 sequence: CASSNRGASYNEQFF. In DNA, the CDR3 is TGTGCCAGCAGCAATAGGGGAGCCTCCTACAATGAGCAGTTCTTC.

This clonotype has only a few counts. The chain couples TRBV6-1 to TRBJ1-1; 8 bases map to TRBD1. The CDR3 contains 13 residues. The germline gives CDR1 MNHNS, CDR2 SASEGT. V was pared by 10 bases and J by 1 base, with 5 bases of the junction left unmatched. The CDR3 region is CATGGQGNTEAFF. CDR3 DNA sequence: TGTGCCACCGGTGGACAGGGGAACACTGAAGCTTTCTTT.

J is TRBJ2-3 and V is TRBV7-2; either TRBD1 or TRBD2 may supply D (5 bases each). V was trimmed by 5 bases and J by 1 base, leaving 10 bases between them. The germline gives CDR1 SGHTA, CDR2 FQGNSA. CDR3 size: 14 residues. In nucleotides, the CDR3 is TGTGCCAGCAGCATTGGGGGTCGCACAGATACGCAGTATTTT. Translated, it gives CASSIGGRTDTQYF.

This clonotype came up many times. CDR3 sequence: CASSFSGGKTGELFF. The CDR3 coding sequence is TGTGCCAGCAGCTTTTCAGGGGGGAAAACCGGGGAGCTGTTTTTT. The chain joins TRBV11-2 to TRBJ2-2, with D possibly matching TRBD1 (7 bases). Per germline, CDR1 SGHAT and CDR2 FQNNGV. V shed 3 bases and J shed 5 bases, with 13 bases lying between them. This CDR3 spans 15 amino acids.

The chain links TRBV6-6 to TRBJ1-3; tentatively, D is TRBD1 (5 bases). This CDR3 is 16 amino acids long. V dropped 2 bases and J dropped 8 bases, with 19 bases sitting between them. Germline-derived CDR1 and CDR2 are MNHNY and SVGAGI (reference sequence). CDR3 amino acids: CASSYRTGAEVHTIYF. CDR3 coding DNA: TGTGCCAGCAGTTACCGTACAGGTGCCGAGGTACACACCATATATTTT.

This chain joins TRBV20-1 and TRBJ2-7; D is undetermined. Germline V gene data show CDR1 as DFQATT and CDR2 as SNEGSKA (reference sequence). CDR3 length: 12 amino acids. V lost 3 bases and J lost 0, with 6 bases in between. CDR3 DNA: TGCAGTGCTAGCGTGAGCTCCTACGAGCAGTACTTC. This sequence encodes CSASVSSYEQYF.

Many counts were recorded for this clonotype. The chain recombines TRBV11-2 with TRBJ2-1; D is possibly TRBD2 (5 bases). V shed 2 bases and J shed 6 bases, with 8 bases lying between them. CDR3 length: 13 amino acids. Germline CDR1 reads SGHAT; CDR2 reads FQNNGV. The CDR3 nucleotides read TGTGCCAGCAGCTTAAATAGCGTCAATGAGCAGTTCTTC. Translating it yields CASSLNSVNEQFF. Looking up the rest from reference TRBV11-2 and TRBJ2-1 gives the full variable domain: EAGVAQSPRYKIIEKRQSVAFWCNPISGHATLYWYQQILGQGPKLLIQFQNNGVVDDSQLPKDRFSAERLKGVDSTLKIQPAKLEDSAVYLCASSLNSVNEQFFGPGTRLTVL.

This clonotype was counted at least ten times. This chain links TRBV11-1 with TRBJ2-3; D not resolved. Germline V gene lookup returns CDR1 SGHAT and CDR2 FQDESV (reference sequence). The CDR3 spans 16 residues. With 5 bases removed from V and 7 bases from J, the gap between germline ends came to 22 bases. CDR3 region: CASSPARRAGLNTQYF. CDR3 DNA: TGTGCCAGCAGCCCGGCCAGAAGGGCCGGGCTTAATACGCAGTATTTT.

This clonotype has at least ten counts. The chain combines TRBV2 with TRBJ2-2; D call uncertain. V was trimmed by 6 bases and J by 2 bases, leaving 4 bases between them. Germline V gene lookup returns CDR1 SNHLY and CDR2 FYNNEI. The CDR3 is 12 residues long. The CDR3 sequence is CASSKNTGELFF. CDR3 bases: TGTGCCAGCAGCAAAAACACCGGGGAGCTGTTTTTT. Supplemented by reference TRBV2 and TRBJ2-2, the full variable domain reads EPEVTQTPSHQVTQMGQEVILRCVPISNHLYFYWYRQILGQKVEFLVSFYNNEISEKSEIFDDQFSVERPDGSNFTLKIRSTKLEDSAMYFCASSKNTGELFFGEGSRLTVL.

This clonotype was detected many times. The CDR3 sequence is CASSSDTEETQYF. The DNA of the CDR3 is TGTGCCAGTAGCTCGGACACGGAAGAGACCCAGTACTTC. The chain employs TRBV19 and TRBJ2-5; D may be TRBD1 (5 bases). Germline loops: CDR1 LNHDA, CDR2 SQIVND (reference sequence). The CDR3 is made up of 13 amino acids. The V gene lost 6 bases and the J gene lost 3 bases, with 11 bases spanning the gap.

This clonotype was picked up many times. This chain connects TRBV7-2 to TRBJ2-7; 10 positions match TRBD2. The CDR3 sequence is 18 residues long. Unmatched junction bases numbered 15, after V lost 7 bases and J lost 0 bases. Per germline, CDR1 SGHTA and CDR2 FQGNSA. The CDR3 loop reads CASTTIKRGGVHSYEQYF. Written as DNA, the CDR3 is TGTGCCAGCACCACCATCAAGCGGGGGGGAGTACACTCCTACGAGCAGTACTTC. Complete variable domain (other parts from reference TRBV7-2 and TRBJ2-7): GAGVSQSPSNKVTEKGKDVELRCDPISGHTALYWYRQSLGQGLEFLIYFQGNSAPDKSGLPSDRFSAERTGGSVSTLTIQRTQQEDSAVYLCASTTIKRGGVHSYEQYFGPGTRLTVT.